Shown below are 29 T cell receptor beta chains from a single sample sequenced in a study of blood T cell repertoires in COVID-19. The method was immunoSEQ multiplex PCR; TCRdb's version includes in-frame clones alone and lacks a portion of them. Found here are about 45,000 clones, around 81% of them singletons; the top ten hold roughly 5.2%. Sample: peripheral blood. These receptors were collected from a man aged 50 or older with active COVID-19.

This sequence joins TRBV5-6 and TRBJ1-5; D is undetermined. Trimming removed 1 base from V and 11 bases from J, with 16 bases in between. In germline, CDR1 is SGHDT, CDR2 YYEEEE. The CDR3 covers 14 residues. CDR3: CASSLREGNRAQHF. CDR3 sequence (DNA): TGTGCCAGCAGCTTGCGCGAGGGTAATAGGGCCCAGCATTTT.

V and J are TRBV24-1 and TRBJ2-1; D call uncertain. V lost 12 bases, J lost 1 base, and 21 bases lay in between. The germline V gene encodes CDR1 KGHDR and CDR2 SFDVKD. There are 16 residues in the CDR3. CDR3 amino acids: CAAVTNLGWSYNEQFF. The CDR3 nucleotides read TGTGCCGCCGTTACAAACCTGGGCTGGTCCTACAATGAGCAGTTCTTC.

This clone occurred a few times. The chain has TRBV29-1 and TRBJ2-3; 14 bases align to TRBD2. The CDR3 runs 14 residues. The J segment lost 3 bases and the V segment lost 7 bases, leaving 3 bases of the junction unmatched. Per the germline V gene, CDR1 is SQVTM and CDR2 is ANQGSEA. The CDR3 nucleotides are TGCAGCGCAAGACTAGCGGGAGGGACAGATACGCAGTATTTT. It yields the protein CSARLAGGTDTQYF.

The rearrangement uses TRBV7-2 and TRBJ2-7, with 10 bases identical to TRBD2. The germline CDR1 and CDR2 sequences are SGHTA and FQGNSA. The CDR3 sequence is 15 residues long. Germline trimming cut 5 bases from V and 2 bases from J; bases unmatched to any gene: 6. CDR3 residues: CASSRTSGAPYEQYF. CDR3 nucleotides: TGTGCCAGCAGCCGGACTAGCGGAGCGCCCTACGAGCAGTACTTC.

The genes are TRBV10-1 and TRBJ2-1; 8 bases are a match to TRBD2. The CDR3 loop spans 17 amino acids. The V and J ends lost 3 bases and 2 bases, in that order; junction bases with no gene match: 9. CDR1 WNHNN and CDR2 SYGVQD come from the germline V gene (reference sequence). The CDR3 reads CASSERRGDITYNEQFF. Written as DNA, the CDR3 is TGCGCCAGCAGTGAAAGGCGGGGGGACATAACCTACAATGAGCAGTTCTTC.

This clone was recorded a few times. The CDR3 DNA reads TGTGCCAGTAGTGCCTATTATAGCAATCAGCCCCAGCATTTT. Encoded protein: CASSAYYSNQPQHF. This sequence joins TRBV19 and TRBJ1-5, with D unclear. There are 14 residues in the CDR3. V lost 5 bases and J 0 bases, leaving 8 bases between the germline ends. The germline gives CDR1 LNHDA, CDR2 SQIVND (reference sequence).

This chain links TRBV27 with TRBJ1-4; 12 positions match TRBD1. The CDR3 extends over 20 amino acids. CDR1 is MNHEY and CDR2 is SMNVEV in the germline V gene (reference sequence). The V gene end was trimmed by 6 bases and the J gene end by 7 bases; junction bases not matched to a gene: 21. CDR3 amino acids: CASSRNQPGQGAHMVEKLFF. CDR3 sequence (DNA): TGTGCCAGCAGCCGAAATCAACCGGGACAGGGGGCGCATATGGTTGAAAAACTGTTTTTT.

The chain couples TRBV19 to TRBJ1-6; D gene uncertain. The CDR3 has 14 amino acids. V was cut by 5 bases and J by 3 bases, with 8 bases left in between. Germline V CDR1 and CDR2: LNHDA, SQIVND (reference sequence). This CDR3 reads CASSPGFYNSPLHF. The CDR3 coding sequence is TGTGCCAGTAGTCCGGGGTTCTATAATTCACCCCTCCACTTT. Looking up the rest from reference TRBV19 and TRBJ1-6 gives the full variable domain: DGGITQSPKYLFRKEGQNVTLSCEQNLNHDAMYWYRQDPGQGLRLIYYSQIVNDFQKGDIAEGYSVSREKKESFPLTVTSAQKNPTAFYLCASSPGFYNSPLHFGNGTRLTVT.

This clone is medium-sized in the sample. The chain has TRBV5-1 and TRBJ1-1; TRBD1 matches at 10 bases. The trim removed 3 bases at V and 4 bases at J, leaving 12 bases unmatched. The V gene's germline CDR1 is SGHRS and CDR2 YFSETQ. This CDR3 is 17 amino acids long. The CDR3 loop reads CASSSPRTGGKTTEAFF. Written as DNA, the CDR3 is TGCGCCAGCAGCTCTCCCCGGACAGGGGGAAAGACCACTGAAGCTTTCTTT.

The chain carries TRBV9 and TRBJ2-1, with 7 bases aligning to TRBD2. This CDR3 has 14 amino acids. Trimming took 0 bases from V and 6 from J; bases not matched to a gene: 3. Germline V CDR1 and CDR2: SGDLS, YYNGEE. In DNA, the CDR3 is TGTGCCAGCAGCGTAGGAGGGACTATCAATGAGCAGTTCTTC. Protein product: CASSVGGTINEQFF.

The J gene is TRBJ2-3, the V gene TRBV7-8; no clear D gene. The CDR3 totals 11 residues. From germline, CDR1 is SGHVS and CDR2 FQNEAQ. V gave up 5 bases and J gave up 3 bases, with 3 bases separating them. CDR3 nucleotides: TGTGCCAGCAGCCTAACAGATACGCAGTATTTT. Its protein is CASSLTDTQYF.

This clone was detected a few times. Written as DNA, the CDR3 is TGTGCCAGCAGTTACGATGGCCACCCACCCCTCCACTTT. Protein product: CASSYDGHPPLHF. The V and J genes are TRBV6-6 and TRBJ1-6, with D hard to call. This CDR3 has 13 amino acids. Trimming removed 2 bases from V and 11 bases from J, with 10 bases in between. CDR1 and CDR2 from the germline V gene are MNHNY and SVGAGI (reference sequence).

The chain links TRBV7-8 to TRBJ2-5; D unclear. Germline CDR1 reads SGHVS; CDR2 reads FQNEAQ. The ends were cut back, 7 bases at V and 5 bases at J, with 11 bases in the middle. This CDR3 region has 12 residues. CDR3: CASKLDGETQYF. The CDR3 bases are TGTGCCAGCAAGCTAGACGGGGAGACCCAGTACTTC.

The rearrangement links TRBV7-2 to TRBJ1-6; D perhaps matches TRBD1 (5 bases). Trimming took off 4 bases at V and 7 bases at J, with 14 bases between the two ends. The CDR3 contains 15 residues. Germline lookup yields CDR1 SGHTA and CDR2 FQGNSA. The CDR3 sequence is CASSYMQGMNSPLHF. CDR3 in DNA: TGTGCCAGCAGCTATATGCAGGGAATGAATTCACCCCTCCACTTT.

This clone has just one count. This chain connects TRBV30 to TRBJ1-4; D is uncertain. V was shortened by 0 bases and J by 5 bases, with 7 bases between the two germline ends. Per the germline V gene, CDR1 is GTSNPN and CDR2 is SVGIG (reference sequence). The CDR3 spans 13 residues. This CDR3 reads CAWSVWENEKLFF. The CDR3 DNA follows: TGTGCCTGGAGTGTATGGGAGAATGAAAAACTGTTTTTT.

This clone occurred once. The rearrangement links TRBV20-1 to TRBJ2-1; D possibly corresponds to TRBD1 (6 bases). Germline assignment: CDR1 DFQATT and CDR2 SNEGSKA (reference sequence). This CDR3 spans 14 amino acids. The ends were cut back, 3 bases at V and 7 bases at J, with 16 bases in the middle. DNA of the CDR3: TGCAGTGCTAGTCCTGGACAGATTTTGAATGAGCAGTTCTTC. Translation gives CSASPGQILNEQFF.

The genes are TRBV21-1 and TRBJ2-4; TRBD1 is taken as the D call from the table, unchecked against the DNA. TRBV21-1 is an annotated pseudogene. The CDR3 runs to 15 residues. The CDR3 loop is CARETRILAKNIQYF. The CDR3 nucleotides are TGTGCCAGAGAAACCAGGATACTAGCCAAAAACATTCAGTACTTC.

The J gene is TRBJ1-1, the V gene TRBV5-1, with no clear D. The germline V gene encodes CDR1 SGHRS and CDR2 YFSETQ. The CDR3 is 15 residues long. Trimming pared 0 bases from V and 1 base from J, leaving 10 bases between. The CDR3 reads CASSLAGEGNTEAFF. In DNA form, the CDR3 reads TGCGCCAGCAGCTTGGCAGGAGAGGGGAACACTGAAGCTTTCTTT.

This chain joins TRBV5-1 and TRBJ2-1, with 12 bases aligning to TRBD1. V lost 2 bases and J lost 8; bases outside the gene matches: 5. The germline gives CDR1 SGHRS, CDR2 YFSETQ. CDR3 length equals 15 residues. CDR3 bases: TGCGCCAGCAGCTTTATGGGACAGGGGGCGGATGAGCAGTTCTTC. As protein: CASSFMGQGADEQFF.

J is TRBJ2-1 and V is TRBV6-5; 7 bases fit TRBD1. This CDR3 is 15 amino acids long. V lost 5 bases, J lost 3 bases, and 7 bases stayed unmatched. CDR1 and CDR2 from the germline V gene are MNHEY and SVGAGI. Here the CDR3 DNA reads TGTGCCAGCAGTCCGACCGGGACAGTCTACAATGAGCAGTTCTTC. It specifies CASSPTGTVYNEQFF.

V is TRBV19 and J is TRBJ2-7; TRBD2 matches at 10 bases. This CDR3 spans 17 amino acids. V lost 3 bases, J lost 3 bases, and 11 bases stayed unmatched. CDR1 and CDR2 (germline): LNHDA, SQIVND (reference sequence). The CDR3 loop is CASSIGWQLAGVYEQYF. The CDR3 DNA sequence: TGTGCCAGTAGTATTGGCTGGCAGCTAGCGGGAGTCTACGAGCAGTACTTC.

V usage is TRBV4-1 and J usage is TRBJ2-1, with 8 bases that match TRBD2. The CDR3 has 17 amino acids. Germline V gene data show CDR1 as MGHRA and CDR2 as YSYEKL. The junction had 8 bases not matched to a gene; V was cut back by 1 base and J by 3 bases. CDR3 sequence (DNA): TGCGCCAGCAGCCAAGGGCCGGGGGGGTCTCTCTACAATGAGCAGTTCTTC. This gives the protein CASSQGPGGSLYNEQFF.

This clone was seen a handful of times. This chain connects TRBV6-6 to TRBJ2-1; no firm D call. CDR1 MNHNY and CDR2 SVGAGI come from the germline V gene (reference sequence). The CDR3 contains 11 residues. V shed 8 bases and J shed 8 bases, with 10 bases lying between them. The CDR3 sequence: CASLSRYEQFF. In nucleotides, the CDR3 is TGTGCCAGCTTATCTAGGTATGAGCAGTTCTTC.

This chain connects TRBV18 to TRBJ1-5; 9 nucleotides match TRBD1. The CDR3 spans 15 residues. The V gene's germline CDR1 is KGHSH and CDR2 LQKENI. V lost 3 bases, J lost 4 bases, and 4 bases stayed unmatched. CDR3 protein: CASSPKDRGNQPQHF. CDR3 nucleotides: TGTGCCAGCTCACCCAAGGACAGGGGAAATCAGCCCCAGCATTTT.

The chain links TRBV12-3 or TRBV12-4 to TRBJ2-7; D is unclear. This CDR3 is 13 amino acids long. Trimming cost V 6 bases and J 0 bases, with 9 bases left between them. CDR3 loop: CASSRIGSYEQYF. The CDR3 DNA sequence: TGTGCCAGCAGCCGAATCGGCTCCTACGAGCAGTACTTC.

The rearrangement uses TRBV5-1 and TRBJ1-1; D not certain. V was shortened by 0 bases and J by 6 bases, with 3 bases between the two germline ends. The CDR3 length is 11 residues. Looked up from germline, CDR1 is SGHRS and CDR2 is YFSETQ. The CDR3 loop is CASSLASEAFF. The CDR3 DNA reads as TGCGCCAGCAGCTTGGCCTCTGAAGCTTTCTTT.

V usage is TRBV23-1 and J usage is TRBJ2-5; D is possibly TRBD1 (5 bases). TRBV23-1 belongs to the ORF category, with a function that is uncertain. The CDR3 is 14 amino acids. The V end lost 4 bases, the J end lost 3 bases, and 12 bases lay between the germline ends. The chain's CDR3 is CASSPADKEETQYF. CDR3 bases: TGCGCCAGCAGTCCCGCGGACAAGGAAGAGACCCAGTACTTC.

The CDR3 here is CASSFGSGRLSTDTQYF. For the CDR3, the DNA is TGTGCCAGCAGCTTTGGTAGCGGGAGGCTTAGCACAGATACGCAGTATTTT. The genes are TRBV11-2 and TRBJ2-3; 10 bases map to TRBD2. The germline gives CDR1 SGHAT, CDR2 FQNNGV. The CDR3 length is 17 residues. V shed 3 bases, J shed 0 bases, and the junction held 6 bases outside the gene matches.

This chain uses TRBV19 with TRBJ2-1, with 12 bases fitting TRBD2. The V segment lost 5 bases and the J segment 7 bases; nucleotides outside the gene matches: 9. This CDR3 is built from 16 residues. Germline assignment: CDR1 LNHDA and CDR2 SQIVND (reference sequence). CDR3 protein: CASSASLAGGWNEQFF. DNA of the CDR3: TGTGCCAGTAGTGCGAGCCTAGCGGGGGGGTGGAATGAGCAGTTCTTC.